The TCR beta chain described here comes from a study of monozygotic twins with inflammatory bowel disease. General study findings and limits: No discrimination was achieved between different T cell subtypes. With others, IBD patients shared fewer clonotypes than healthy twins did, especially with disease activity. Concordant and discordant twins showed no difference in repertoire similarity, possibly from limited power.

This CDR3 spans 15 amino acids. In germline, CDR1 is SGHRS, CDR2 YFSETQ. Comment on this clonotype: Antigen unknown.

One entry per CDR3 protein, without DNA, is what TCRdb gives after re-calling the 5' RACE reads. The data show some 83,000 distinct CDR3 sequences, and the top ten clones hold around 7%. This sequence was found in a human donor with ulcerative colitis or Crohn's disease, or a healthy co-twin of an affected twin (not recorded which). Sequencing was done on a sample of blood. The chain employs TRBV5-1 and TRBJ1-5; lacking DNA, the TRBD1 call made by TCRdb goes unchecked. The CDR3 is CASSLGTSSNQPQHF.